This T cell receptor (beta chain) was sequenced for a study of T cells in Graves' hyperthyroidism and ophthalmopathy (dated by TCRdb to 2018 to 2020). Regarding the complete study: Peripheral blood samples were taken at the time of initial diagnosis, prior to any treatment. A discovery cohort of about 96 patients, roughly 45 with Graves' ophthalmopathy and approximately 55 with stable Graves' hyperthyroidism, was used to find distinguishing TCR V-J signatures. Prospective prediction of ophthalmopathy was tested in an independent validation cohort consisting of some 18 hyperthyroidism patients and around 16 patients who later progressed to ophthalmopathy. Following sampling, methimazole starting at 30 mg daily was given to hyperthyroidism patients, and high-dose intravenous methylprednisolone was given to ophthalmopathy patients. Thyroid tissue and blood T-cell repertoires from over 5 Graves' hyperthyroidism patients were also compared in the study. According to the paper, TCR Vbeta CDR3 sequencing was carried out on more than 120 peripheral blood samples, which came from 40 to 45 ophthalmopathy, under 80 hyperthyroidism and some 17 progressor patients. The 100 discovery patients were divided at random into training and test sets in a 7:3 ratio.

Notes on this clonotype: What this receptor recognizes is not known. Base qualities are not recorded, but no much larger clone differs from it by a single base.

The TCR beta CDR3 regions were amplified from the RNA transcripts. The TCR CDR3 was subjected to a first round of RT-PCR using the HTBI primer set and the Qiagen OneStep RT-PCR kit. The libraries were constructed in a second round of multiplex PCR and then size-selected and purified. Libraries were sequenced paired-end with 100 bp reads on an Illumina HiSeq2000. Per the authors' processing: SOAPnuke was used to process the raw data, removing reads that contained adapters or uncalled bases, had a mean Phred below 15, or lacked an exact match to the constant primer or identifier. High-quality paired reads were merged with COPE v1.2.5, and unique nucleotide sequences were defined as clonotypes. MiTCR v1.1 was used to align clonotypes to the IMGT TRBV, TRBD and TRBJ reference segments. Only V-J combinations with frequency above 0.0001, covering about 99% of repertoires, were analysed. The TCS score was defined as F50 (clonal expansion) divided by E x V (chaos), with BLOSUM62-based TCRdist calculated between CDR3 peptides within each V-J. Welch's t-statistics and random forest reduced fewer than 550 V-J features to 13, which were used in a naive Bayes classifier (R e1071). The public sequencing data were trimmed at Q25 with fastp and processed into clonotypes with MiXCR by TCRdb, which kept only in-frame beta chains. Rows are combined by CDR3 protein, so each entry shows the most common genes and DNA. Here the V and J calls rest on TCRdb's processing, not on the authors' analysis. The sample data list about 320,000 distinct CDR3 sequences, and roughly 15% of these were observed just once. The ten most abundant clones make up around a third of the sample.

A patient counted as having stable Graves' hyperthyroidism if no progression to ophthalmopathy occurred over 18 months of follow-up. The hyperthyroidism patients were between 18 and 65 years old and newly diagnosed, with a disease duration of less than 2 months. Exclusion was applied to patients with uncontrolled infections, other autoimmune diseases, pregnancy or lactation. Diagnoses were established on the basis of clinical symptoms, serum thyroxine and TRAb, thyroid ultrasound, and orbital computed tomography. Ficoll-Paque density gradient centrifugation was used to isolate PBMCs from under 11 ml of fresh peripheral blood. Total RNA was extracted using Trizol reagent, and RNA quality was assessed on an Agilent 2100 Bioanalyzer. On the study overall, not on this receptor specifically: Most expanded thyroid clonotypes (frequency above 0.001) were also detected in blood, a finding suggesting that blood repertoires may reflect thyroid immune responses. In validation, the model predicted progression to ophthalmopathy a median of about 5.9 months before onset, with 65% to 71% sensitivity and about 72% specificity. A model built on a 13 V-J signature distinguished ophthalmopathy from stable hyperthyroidism, reaching 87.88% sensitivity and around 81% specificity in cross-validation and 80%/75% in testing. No statistical method was used to set the sample size in advance, and investigators knew the group allocation.

From the cysteine up to the phenylalanine, the CDR3 has a length of 17 residues. The retained sequence is limited to the CDR3, 51 bases, with the frame set at the first base. Taken from the germline V gene (reference sequence), the CDR1 and CDR2 loops are LNHDA and SQIVND. Germline trimming: 9 bases from V, 5 bases from J; junction bases outside gene matches: 19. The receptor comes from a man aged 30-40 years with Graves' hyperthyroidism. The chain is assembled from TRBV19 and TRBJ2-5, with TRBD1 identical over 9 junction bases. The sequenced sample was blood. At the DNA level, the sequence is TGTGCCAGCGCACCACTTACCGGGACAGGGAAGGGGGAGACCCAGTACTTC. This yields the protein CASAPLTGTGKGETQYF. Joined to the reference TRBV19 and TRBJ2-5 proteins, this CDR3 gives the full variable domain: DGGITQSPKYLFRKEGQNVTLSCEQNLNHDAMYWYRQDPGQGLRLIYYSQIVNDFQKGDIAEGYSVSREKKESFPLTVTSAQKNPTAFYLCASAPLTGTGKGETQYFGPGTRLLVL.